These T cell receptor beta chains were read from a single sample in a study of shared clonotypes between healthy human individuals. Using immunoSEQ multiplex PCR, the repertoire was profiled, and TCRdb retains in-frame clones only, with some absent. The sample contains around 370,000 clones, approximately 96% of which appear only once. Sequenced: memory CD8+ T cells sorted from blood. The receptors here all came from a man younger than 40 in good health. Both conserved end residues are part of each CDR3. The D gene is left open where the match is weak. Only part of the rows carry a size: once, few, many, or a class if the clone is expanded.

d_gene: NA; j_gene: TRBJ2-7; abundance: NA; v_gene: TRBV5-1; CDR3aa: CASSSDSYEQYF; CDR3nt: TGCGCCAGCAGCTCCGACTCCTACGAGCAGTACTTC
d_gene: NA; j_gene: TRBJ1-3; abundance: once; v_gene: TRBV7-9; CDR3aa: CASSLGFRGRGNTIYF; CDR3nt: TGTGCCAGCAGCTTAGGGTTCCGAGGAAGAGGGAACACCATATATTTT
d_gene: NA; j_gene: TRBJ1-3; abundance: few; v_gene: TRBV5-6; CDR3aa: CASSLEGGGNTIYF; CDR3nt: TGTGCCAGCAGCTTGGAGGGGGGTGGAAACACCATATATTTT
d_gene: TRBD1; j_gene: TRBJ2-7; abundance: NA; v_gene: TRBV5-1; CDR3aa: CASSRDREQYF; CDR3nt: TGCGCCAGCAGCCGGGACAGGGAGCAGTACTTC
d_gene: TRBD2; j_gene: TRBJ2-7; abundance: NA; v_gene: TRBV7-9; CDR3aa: CASSGTSSGVGYEQYF; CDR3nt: TGTGCCAGCAGCGGCACCTCTAGCGGCGTCGGGTACGAGCAGTACTTC
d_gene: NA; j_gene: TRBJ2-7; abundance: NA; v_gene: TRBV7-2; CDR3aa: CASSLVGGPSYEQYF; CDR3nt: TGTGCCAGCAGCTTAGTCGGCGGGCCCTCCTACGAGCAGTACTTC
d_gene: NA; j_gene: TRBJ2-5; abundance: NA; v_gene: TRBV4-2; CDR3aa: CASSPGTSKETQYF; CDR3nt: TGTGCCAGCAGCCCAGGGACTTCAAAAGAGACCCAGTACTTC
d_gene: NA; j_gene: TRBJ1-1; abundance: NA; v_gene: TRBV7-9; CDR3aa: CASSFLTGLNTEAFF; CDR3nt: TGTGCCAGCAGCTTTTTGACAGGTTTGAACACTGAAGCTTTCTTT
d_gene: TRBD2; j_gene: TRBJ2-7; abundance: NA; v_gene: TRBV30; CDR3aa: CAWSPGGRSYEQYF; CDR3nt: TGTGCCTGGAGTCCGGGAGGGCGGTCCTACGAGCAGTACTTC
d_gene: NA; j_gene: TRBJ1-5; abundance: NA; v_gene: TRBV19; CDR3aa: CASSIGQPYQPQHF; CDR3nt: TGTGCCAGTAGTATAGGTCAGCCCTATCAGCCCCAGCATTTT
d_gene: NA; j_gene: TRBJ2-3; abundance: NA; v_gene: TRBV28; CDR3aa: CASSPFSAITDTQYF; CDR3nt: TGTGCCAGCAGCCCCTTCTCGGCTATCACAGATACGCAGTATTTT
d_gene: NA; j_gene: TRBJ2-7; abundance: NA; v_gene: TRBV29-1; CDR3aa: CSVEDQGYEQYF; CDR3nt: TGCAGCGTTGAAGATCAAGGTTACGAGCAGTACTTC
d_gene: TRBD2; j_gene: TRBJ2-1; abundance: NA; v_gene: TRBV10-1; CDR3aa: CASSGLAAYNEQFF; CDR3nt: TGCGCCAGCAGTGGACTAGCGGCCTACAATGAGCAGTTCTTC
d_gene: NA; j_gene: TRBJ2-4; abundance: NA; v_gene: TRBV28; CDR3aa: CASSFSNIQYF; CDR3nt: TGTGCCAGCAGTTTCTCAAACATTCAGTACTTC
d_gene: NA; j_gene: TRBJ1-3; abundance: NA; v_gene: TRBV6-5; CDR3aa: CASSLLAGNTIYF; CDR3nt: TGTGCCAGCAGTTTACTAGCTGGAAACACCATATATTTT
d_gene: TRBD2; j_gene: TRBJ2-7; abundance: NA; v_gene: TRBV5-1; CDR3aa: CASSPLAGGSYEQYF; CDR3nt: TGCGCCAGCAGTCCTCTAGCGGGAGGGTCCTACGAGCAGTACTTC
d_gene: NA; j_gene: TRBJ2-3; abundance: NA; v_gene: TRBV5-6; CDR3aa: CASSLIQGGDTQYF; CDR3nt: TGTGCCAGCAGCTTAATACAGGGTGGGGATACGCAGTATTTT
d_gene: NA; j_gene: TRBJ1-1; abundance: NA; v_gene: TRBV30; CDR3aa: CAWRRQDTEAFF; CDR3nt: TGTGCCTGGAGGAGACAAGACACTGAAGCTTTCTTT
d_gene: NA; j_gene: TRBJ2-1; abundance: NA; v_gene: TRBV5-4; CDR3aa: CASSLVGDNEQFF; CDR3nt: TGTGCCAGCAGCTTGGTAGGGGACAATGAGCAGTTCTTC
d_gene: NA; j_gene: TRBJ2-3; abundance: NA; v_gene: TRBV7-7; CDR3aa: CASSFGTGGTQYF; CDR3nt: TGTGCTAGCAGCTTTGGAACCGGGGGTACGCAGTATTTT